Presented here are 9 T cell receptor beta chains from one specimen sequenced in a study of T cell repertoires in cytomegalovirus infection. Using its own MiXCR run on the reads, TCRdb lists one record per CDR3 protein. The sample consists of hundreds of thousands of distinct CDR3 sequences, 30% to 35% of them appearing once. These TCRs are of unknown antigen specificity. Sequencing used cultured PBMCs, obtained from culture after CMV antigen stimulation. All receptors derive from a human donor in good health (CMV status not recorded). Some clones in this sample may be carry-over from other donors' samples.

The rearrangement uses TRBV27 and TRBJ2-1; D perhaps matches TRBD2 (5 bases). The germline CDR1 and CDR2 sequences are MNHEY and SMNVEV (reference sequence). The CDR3 is 14 amino acids. V was clipped by 8 bases and J by 4 bases, with 15 bases between them. The CDR3 DNA is TGTGCCAGCTCTACGGACTGGAAATACAATGAGCAGTTCTTC. Protein: CASSTDWKYNEQFF.

The chain links TRBV6-2 or TRBV6-3 to TRBJ1-5; D is possibly TRBD1 (5 bases). The CDR3 extends over 13 amino acids. CDR1 and CDR2 (germline): MNHEY, SVGEGT. The V end was cut by 6 bases, the J end by 7 bases, with 13 bases between. The CDR3 nucleotides are TGTGCCAGCAGAAAAACCGGGGGGCAGCCCCAGCATTTT. It codes for CASRKTGGQPQHF.

This clonotype occurred a few times. The rearrangement links TRBV12-3 or TRBV12-4 to TRBJ1-1; 7 nucleotides agree with TRBD1. This CDR3 comprises 14 residues. V lost 2 bases, J lost 14 bases, and 14 bases stayed unmatched. The CDR3 region has the DNA TGTGCCAGCAGTTTAAGAGGACAGGTGGGCAAGGAGTTCTTT. Translated, it gives CASSLRGQVGKEFF.

This clonotype was seen many times. V usage is TRBV7-2 and J usage is TRBJ2-1; D is tentatively TRBD1 or TRBD2 (7 bases each). This CDR3 is 15 amino acids long. Per the germline V gene, CDR1 is SGHTA and CDR2 is FQGNSA. The V end was cut by 4 bases, the J end by 4 bases, with 14 bases between. The CDR3 spells CASSSRQGGYNEQFF. The CDR3 region has the DNA TGTGCCAGCAGCTCGCGACAGGGAGGGTACAATGAGCAGTTCTTC. The full variable domain, completed using reference TRBV7-2 and TRBJ2-1, is GAGVSQSPSNKVTEKGKDVELRCDPISGHTALYWYRQSLGQGLEFLIYFQGNSAPDKSGLPSDRFSAERTGGSVSTLTIQRTQQEDSAVYLCASSSRQGGYNEQFFGPGTRLTVL.

CDR3 nucleotides: TGTGCCAGCAGAACGAACAAAAAGGGTAATCAGCCCCAGCATTTT. Its protein is CASRTNKKGNQPQHF. The V and J genes are TRBV28 and TRBJ1-5; no clear D gene. Germline loops: CDR1 MDHEN, CDR2 SYDVKM. Trimming took off 6 bases at V and 4 bases at J, with 16 bases between the two ends. The CDR3 has 15 amino acids.

Many counts were recorded for this clonotype. V and J are TRBV7-2 and TRBJ2-6; no clear D gene. V lost 1 base, J lost 0 bases, and 13 bases lay in between. This CDR3 is 18 amino acids long. Germline CDR1 SGHTA, CDR2 FQGNSA. The CDR3, as DNA: TGTGCCAGCAGCTTAGTTGCGAATTCCAACTCTGGGGCCAACGTCCTGACTTTC. It specifies CASSLVANSNSGANVLTF.

With respect to this clonotype: At one of its ends the junction is not consistent with the germline gene, which may arise from a read error. This chain uses TRBV4-3 with TRBJ2-7, with TRBD2 matching over 8 bases. The germline V gene encodes CDR1 LGHNA and CDR2 YSLEER. The CDR3 totals 18 residues. CDR3 amino acids: CASSQAVPLAESHYEQYF. The CDR3 DNA sequence: TGCGCCAGTAGCCAAGCCGTCCCACTAGCGGAGAGTCATTACGAGCAGTACTTC.

There are many counts of this clonotype. The rearrangement links TRBV7-2 to TRBJ2-3, with D uncertain. V lost 1 base to trimming and J lost 4 bases, with 9 bases between them. CDR3 length equals 14 residues. Germline V lookup: CDR1 SGHTA, CDR2 FQGNSA. CDR3 DNA sequence: TGTGCCAGCAGCTTAGTTCGTGGGGCAGATACGCAGTATTTT. Residues: CASSLVRGADTQYF.

This clonotype showed up just once. The rearrangement links TRBV28 to TRBJ1-1; D is uncertain. Trimming pared 4 bases from V and 1 base from J, leaving 19 bases between. Germline V gene sequence: CDR1 MDHEN, CDR2 SYDVKM. The length of the CDR3 is 17 residues. The CDR3 reads CASSYPTPVAKNTEAFF. DNA for the CDR3: TGTGCCAGCAGTTATCCTACACCTGTCGCGAAGAACACTGAAGCTTTCTTT.